The source of this T cell receptor beta chain is a study of naive CD8 T cells in extremely preterm neonates. Regarding the study as a whole: Preterm infants showed shorter CDR3s, fewer N additions and less trimming than older groups.

Using immunoSEQ multiplex PCR, the repertoire was profiled, and TCRdb retains in-frame clones only, with some absent. The sample holds about 4,200 clones, 97% seen once. Sorted cells: live naive CD8+ T cells, CD45RA+CCR7+, Annexin V-negative. Sorted naive CD8+ T cell numbers ranged ~17,000 to ~100,000. With respect to this clone: Its antigen is as yet unknown.

CDR3 length: 16 residues. CDR1 is SGHDT, CDR2 YYEEEE, per germline. V lost 2 bases, J lost 1 base, and 13 bases lay in between. The chain employs TRBV5-6 and TRBJ1-5; tentatively, D is TRBD1 (5 bases). The specimen was naive CD8+ T cells from blood. The sequence was obtained from a human donor in good health. The CDR3 region is CASSFGGVVSNQPQHF. The DNA of the CDR3 is TGTGCCAGCAGCTTTGGGGGGGTAGTGAGCAATCAGCCCCAGCATTTT.